This passage covers 9 T cell receptor beta chains from one sample sequenced in a study of T cells in Graves' hyperthyroidism and ophthalmopathy. Amplified regions were TCR beta CDR3 sequences from RNA transcripts. First-round RT-PCR with HTBI primers amplified the TCR CDR3 region. Each CDR3 protein is one row after TCRdb ran MiXCR on the multiplex PCR reads. The sample includes approximately 600,000 distinct CDR3 sequences, less than 25% of them seen just once. The sequenced material came from blood. Receptors were obtained from a man under 40 with Graves' ophthalmopathy.

This clonotype occurred a few times. This chain links TRBV6-1 with TRBJ2-7, with D possibly matching TRBD1 (6 bases). Germline V lookup: CDR1 MNHNS, CDR2 SASEGT. V was shortened by 10 bases and J by 3 bases, with 13 bases between the two germline ends. The CDR3 has 12 residues. The CDR3 nucleotides read TGTGCCACCTCAGGGGCAGACTACGAGCAGTACTTC. Translation gives CATSGADYEQYF.

This clonotype has just a few counts. The genes are TRBV4-1 and TRBJ2-3; D perhaps matches TRBD1 (6 bases). The CDR3 is 13 residues long. Looked up from germline, CDR1 is MGHRA and CDR2 is YSYEKL. Between the trimmed V and J ends, which lost 1 base and 11 bases, there was a span of 13 bases. In DNA, the CDR3 is TGCGCCAGCAGCCAAGTTTCGGGACAAATGCAGTATTTT. Translation gives CASSQVSGQMQYF.

The CDR3 DNA reads as TGCGCCAGCAGCCATTCCGGGACAGGGGCGTACGAGCAGTACTTC. Its translation: CASSHSGTGAYEQYF. V and J are TRBV4-3 and TRBJ2-7; 10 positions match TRBD1. CDR1 is LGHNA, CDR2 YSLEER, per germline. V shed 3 bases, J shed 4 bases, and the junction held 6 bases outside the gene matches. This CDR3 has 15 residues.

This chain uses TRBV2 with TRBJ2-5; 10 positions match TRBD1. V lost 6 bases to trimming and J lost 12 bases; unmatched junction nucleotides: 4. Germline lookup yields CDR1 SNHLY and CDR2 FYNNEI. This CDR3 is 11 amino acids long. As DNA, the CDR3 is TGTGCCAGCAGCGCGGGACAGGGGAAGTACTTC. Translated: CASSAGQGKYF.

This clonotype was observed at least ten times. CDR3 in DNA: TGTGCCAGCAGTGAAATGACAACAACTAATGAAAAACTGTTTTTT. It yields the protein CASSEMTTTNEKLFF. The rearrangement uses TRBV6-1 and TRBJ1-4; D unresolved. This CDR3 comprises 15 residues. CDR1 and CDR2 (germline): MNHNS, SASEGT. V lost 2 bases to trimming and J lost 0 bases, with 7 bases between them.

This clonotype has ten or more counts. This chain uses TRBV18 with TRBJ1-1; tentative D call: TRBD1 (5 bases). From germline, CDR1 is KGHSH and CDR2 LQKENI. The ends were cut back, 0 bases at V and 2 bases at J, with 10 bases in the middle. The CDR3 extends over 15 amino acids. This CDR3 is CASSPPSRANTEAFF. In DNA form, the CDR3 reads TGTGCCAGCTCACCACCAAGCAGGGCCAACACTGAAGCTTTCTTT.

This clonotype was recorded at least ten times. J is TRBJ2-7 and V is TRBV6-2 or TRBV6-3; TRBD2 matches at 7 bases. Germline assignment: CDR1 MNHEY and CDR2 SVGEGT. The length of the CDR3 is 16 residues. The V gene end was trimmed by 4 bases and the J gene end by 2 bases; junction bases not matched to a gene: 11. The CDR3 sequence: CASSSTRRAGAYEQYF. The CDR3 bases are TGTGCCAGCAGTTCCACCCGACGCGCGGGAGCCTACGAGCAGTACTTC.

This clonotype was detected ten times or more. The rearrangement uses TRBV18 and TRBJ2-1; a possible D gene is TRBD2 (5 bases). Germline CDR1 reads KGHSH; CDR2 reads LQKENI. V lost 5 bases and J 9 bases, leaving 11 bases between the germline ends. The CDR3 runs 12 residues. The CDR3 spells CASSKDLSEQFF. The CDR3 nucleotides read TGTGCCAGCTCAAAGGACTTGAGTGAGCAGTTCTTC.

The chain's CDR3 is CASSSTLARESTQYF. CDR3 sequence (DNA): TGTGCCAGCAGCTCAACGTTGGCTAGGGAAAGTACGCAGTATTTT. The V call is TRBV7-6, the J call TRBJ2-3; D unresolved. This CDR3 region has 15 residues. Germline V gives CDR1 SGHVS, CDR2 FNYEAQ. Trimming removed 4 bases at V and 8 bases at J, with 19 bases between. Full variable domain (remainder filled in from reference TRBV7-6 and TRBJ2-3): GAGVSQSPRYKVTKRGQDVALRCDPISGHVSLYWYRQALGQGPEFLTYFNYEAQQDKSGLPNDRFSAERPEGSISTLTIQRTEQRDSAMYRCASSSTLARESTQYFGPGTRLTVL.